This TCR beta chain was retrieved from a study of CD8+ T cells in alopecia areata. Study summary: Those patients who were treated received oral tofacitinib, which was given at 5 to 10 mg twice daily for moderate-to-severe alopecia areata. Findings and caveats of the study: Higher clonality than in normal scalp was seen in lesional scalp, especially alopecia totalis/universalis.

Investigators isolated RNA and reverse transcribed it into cDNA to act as the sequencing template. The assay was immunoSEQ multiplex PCR, and TCRdb's table has in-frame clones only and misses some. Of some 51,000 clones listed, about 96% are singletons. Comment on this clone: Its antigen is still unknown.

The CDR3 loop spans 18 amino acids. Trimming shortened V by 2 bases and J by 0 bases, and 19 bases separated the two germline ends. Germline V CDR1 and CDR2: LNHDA, SQIVND (reference sequence). Alopecia areata patients provided lesional scalp punch biopsies and peripheral blood. Separation by sorting yielded CD4+ and CD8+ T cells from PBMCs. The sequencing used CD8+ T cells sorted from blood, collected at week 0. This chain connects TRBV19 to TRBJ1-1; no clear D gene. The TCR sequence derives from a human donor with alopecia areata. CDR3 in amino acids: CASSIPGRSTGMNTEAFF. In DNA form, the CDR3 reads TGTGCCAGTAGTATACCTGGACGTTCGACCGGCATGAACACTGAAGCTTTCTTT.